A single sample gave rise to the 10 T cell receptor beta chains below, sequenced in a study of shared clonotypes between healthy human individuals. The table came from immunoSEQ multiplex PCR; TCRdb's copy has only in-frame clones and leaves some out. The repertoire includes under 1,900,000 clones, 97% to 99% of them detected once, and 0.36% sits in the top ten. Material for sequencing was naive CD4+ T cells sorted from blood. The subset denotes: CD45RA+ positively selected. These receptors were obtained from a young man in good health.

The chain uses TRBV30 and TRBJ2-2, with D hard to call. Germline V gene lookup returns CDR1 GTSNPN and CDR2 SVGIG (reference sequence). Trimming took 7 bases from V and 5 from J, leaving 14 bases between them. This CDR3 is 13 amino acids long. The CDR3 loop reads CALDHVRTGELFF. DNA of the CDR3: TGTGCCTTGGACCACGTGCGAACCGGGGAGCTGTTTTTT.

This chain joins TRBV4-3 and TRBJ1-2, with D maybe TRBD1 (5 bases). From germline, CDR1 is LGHNA and CDR2 YSLEER. This CDR3 comprises 15 residues. Between the trimmed V and J ends, which lost 0 bases and 1 base, there was a span of 9 bases. The CDR3 coding sequence is TGCGCCAGCAGCCAAGATTCCCAGGGTAACTATGGCTACACCTTC. Its protein product is CASSQDSQGNYGYTF.

The V gene is TRBV11-3, the J gene TRBJ2-5; D remains unclear. The V gene lost 5 bases and the J gene lost 2 bases, with 6 bases spanning the gap. Germline V CDR1 and CDR2: SGHNT, YENEEA. This CDR3 has 12 amino acids. CDR3 sequence (DNA): TGTGCCAGCAGCCCCAATCAAGAGACCCAGTACTTC. This sequence encodes CASSPNQETQYF.

Of note for this clone: In this CDR3 the conserved last residue, phenylalanine or tryptophan, is missing, so a read error is likely. No DNA is shown, since the ends of the CDR3 on it are uncertain; the CDR3 is the one TCRdb lists. V gene TRBV14 combines with J gene TRBJ2-4. The germline V gene has CDR1 SGHDN and CDR2 FVKESK. Both ends counted, the CDR3 spans 10 residues. CDR3 sequence: CASSQVPNPV.

This clone came up once. The chain combines TRBV5-1 with TRBJ2-1; TRBD2 might be the D (5 bases). Trimming stripped 0 bases from V and 2 bases from J, with 12 bases between. Looked up from germline, CDR1 is SGHRS and CDR2 is YFSETQ. This CDR3 has 16 amino acids. Here the CDR3 reads CASSLVSPGAYNEQFF. In nucleotides, the CDR3 is TGCGCCAGCAGCTTGGTGTCACCCGGGGCCTACAATGAGCAGTTCTTC.

CDR3 DNA: TGTGCCTGGAAGAATGAATTTGGCGGGGAAGCTTTCTTT. It encodes CAWKNEFGGEAFF. The chain employs TRBV30 and TRBJ1-1; no clear D. Germline V gives CDR1 GTSNPN, CDR2 SVGIG (reference sequence). V was cut by 4 bases and J by 8 bases, with 17 bases left in between. The CDR3 is made up of 13 amino acids.

The chain carries TRBV11-2 and TRBJ1-3; unclear D gene. The CDR3 totals 15 residues. V was trimmed by 5 bases and J by 4 bases, leaving 15 bases between them. Germline V gene data show CDR1 as SGHAT and CDR2 as FQNNGV. CDR3 coding DNA: TGTGCCAGCAGCCCAGTCGACCCCCAGGGAAACACCATATATTTT. This gives the protein CASSPVDPQGNTIYF.

The V call is TRBV6-1, the J call TRBJ1-1; perhaps TRBD1 as D (6 bases). Between the trimmed V and J ends, which lost 7 bases and 4 bases, there was a span of 13 bases. The germline V gene encodes CDR1 MNHNS and CDR2 SASEGT. This CDR3 has 13 amino acids. The CDR3 protein is CASNYRAGTEAFF. CDR3 nucleotide sequence: TGTGCCAGCAATTACAGGGCGGGCACTGAAGCTTTCTTT.

The chain has TRBV19 and TRBJ2-1, with 8 bases that match TRBD1. This CDR3 has 17 residues. CDR1 is LNHDA and CDR2 is SQIVND in the germline V gene (reference sequence). Trimming removed 4 bases from V and 0 bases from J; junction bases left unmatched: 8. The DNA of the CDR3 is TGTGCCAGTAGTAACGACAGGGGAACCCGCTCCTACAATGAGCAGTTCTTC. Translated: CASSNDRGTRSYNEQFF.

A remark on this clone: Other DNA sequences in the same sample also yield this CDR3. The genes are TRBV5-1 and TRBJ2-7; tentative D call: TRBD1 (5 bases). The CDR3 has 14 residues. CDR1 SGHRS and CDR2 YFSETQ come from the germline V gene. V was trimmed by 0 bases and J by 2 bases, leaving 9 bases between them. This chain's CDR3 is CASSLGAGTYEQYF. The CDR3 DNA follows: TGCGCCAGCAGCTTGGGGGCAGGGACCTACGAGCAGTACTTC.